Listed below are T cell receptor beta chains from one sample, sequenced in a study of blood T cells in healthy people across ages. One entry per CDR3 protein results from TCRdb running MiXCR on the 5' RACE reads. This sample has under 800,000 distinct CDR3 sequences; around 21% occur once, and the top ten carry roughly 3.9%. The sequenced sample consisted of blood. The receptors here all came from a man aged 65 to 85 in good health. CDR3s include the opening cysteine and the closing phenylalanine or tryptophan. Only some rows state a clone size, as once, few, many or a class for expanded clones.

length,V,size,J,CDR3
12,TRBV29-1,.,TRBJ2-7,CSVDVQGYEHYF
14,TRBV20-1,.,TRBJ2-3,CSAMTSAGTDTQYF
14,TRBV29-1,few,TRBJ2-5,CSVVASRGGETQYF
21,TRBV27,many,TRBJ2-1,CASRAHWLESFSDSFSNEQFF
14,TRBV5-5,few,TRBJ2-1,CASSLEWTGREQFF
16,TRBV2,few,TRBJ2-2,CASNLRLAEVTGELFF
14,TRBV5-1,few,TRBJ1-1,CASSTGQPNTEAFF
16,TRBV28,.,TRBJ2-4,CASSLLTSGGKNIQYF
14,TRBV5-1,.,TRBJ1-6,CASSLETTYSPLHF
16,TRBV20-1,.,.,CSANMDSGAVYNEQFF
19,TRBV20-1,.,TRBJ2-3,CSARIGQSTSVVARDTQYF
11,TRBV5-1,.,TRBJ2-7,CASSSEYEQYF
14,TRBV11-2,few,TRBJ2-5,CASTSLGARETQYF
15,TRBV27,few,TRBJ2-1,CASSSPSSSYNEQFF
13,TRBV6-1,once,TRBJ2-7,CASSVTGLYEQYF
14,TRBV6-1,few,TRBJ2-5,CASSAATNQETQYF
14,TRBV29-1,few,TRBJ2-5,CSVGGGRSQETQYF
15,TRBV6-6,few,TRBJ2-4,CASSAGLAGANIQYF
14,TRBV12-3/TRBV12-4,few,TRBJ2-3,CASSLSGGPSTQYF
15,TRBV18,.,TRBJ1-6,CASSLHRTGDSPLHF
13,TRBV27,many,TRBJ1-2,CASSFSDSYGYTF
15,TRBV27,.,TRBJ2-3,CATRRRESGTDTQYF
14,TRBV19,few,TRBJ1-1,CASSNRQGNTEAFF
14,TRBV3-1,few,TRBJ2-5,CASSSRDRQETQYF
13,TRBV5-1,.,TRBJ2-7,CASSPLTVEVQYF
16,TRBV6-5,.,.,CASSSLAGGQHNEQFF
14,TRBV3-1,.,TRBJ2-1,CASTEGDLYNEQFF
14,TRBV28,few,TRBJ2-3,CAITTGTGRDTQYF
15,TRBV5-1,few,TRBJ2-3,CASSSWTSGPDTQYF
16,TRBV4-1,.,TRBJ2-3,CASSQDDRGPTDTQYF
15,TRBV30,few,.,CAWSPAALAGIEQFF
14,TRBV25-1,.,TRBJ2-7,CASSVGATGSEQYF
12,TRBV5-1,.,TRBJ1-2,CASSASTDGYTF
14,TRBV15,few,.,CATSRDQVPNEQFF
10,TRBV20-1,.,TRBJ2-1,CSPTDNEQFF
14,TRBV7-2,.,TRBJ1-4,CASSKTGSHEKLFF
12,TRBV6-5,.,TRBJ2-7,CASTSTAGEQYF